This entry describes one T cell receptor beta chain. The data were obtained in a study of Graves' ophthalmopathy and Graves' hyperthyroidism. CDR3 length: 16 residues. The germline CDR1 and CDR2 sequences are MGHDK and SYGVNS. The germline V and J ends were trimmed by 2 bases and 3 bases, with 13 bases remaining between them. From RNA, the CDR3 regions of TCR beta chains were amplified and sequenced. Second-round multiplex PCR came after a first-round RT-PCR that employed HTBI primers. MiXCR, applied by TCRdb to the multiplex PCR reads, yields one record per CDR3 protein. The repertoire holds almost 750,000 distinct CDR3 sequences, with roughly two fifths as singletons.

This receptor was taken from an adult man with Graves' ophthalmopathy. The chain links TRBV25-1 to TRBJ2-2; D is uncertain. The sample taken for sequencing was peripheral blood. CDR3 amino acids: CASSELVADYTGELFF. CDR3 in DNA: TGTGCCAGCAGTGAACTCGTCGCAGATTACACCGGGGAGCTGTTTTTT.